This T cell receptor (beta chain) was identified in a study of T cells in Graves' hyperthyroidism and ophthalmopathy (dated by TCRdb to about 2019). Regarding the study in general: Peripheral blood samples were taken at initial diagnosis, before any treatment was given. The paper describes TCR Vbeta CDR3 sequencing of 130 to 150 peripheral blood samples, made up of approximately 40 ophthalmopathy patients, 70 to 75 hyperthyroidism patients and 17 progressor patients. The approximately 100 discovery patients were divided at random into training and test sets in a 7:3 ratio. After sampling, hyperthyroidism patients received methimazole starting at 30 mg daily, and ophthalmopathy patients received high-dose intravenous methylprednisolone. To identify distinguishing TCR V-J signatures, a discovery cohort of about 95 patients was used, comprising some 45 with Graves' ophthalmopathy and about 59 with stable Graves' hyperthyroidism. Prospective prediction of ophthalmopathy was tested in an independent validation cohort of under 20 hyperthyroidism patients and some 17 patients who later progressed to ophthalmopathy. The study also compared thyroid tissue and blood T-cell repertoires from more than five Graves' hyperthyroidism patients. The paper as a whole reports these results and caveats: A model built on a 13 V-J signature distinguished ophthalmopathy from stable hyperthyroidism, reaching about 88% sensitivity and around 82% specificity in cross-validation and 80%/75% in testing. No statistical method was used to set the sample size in advance, and investigators knew the group allocation. Most expanded thyroid clonotypes (frequency above 0.001) were also found in blood, which suggests that blood repertoires may mirror thyroid immune responses. In validation, the model predicted progression to ophthalmopathy with approximately 70% sensitivity and over 72% specificity, a median of around six months before onset.

Hyperthyroidism patients were aged 18 to 65 years and newly diagnosed, with disease duration of less than 2 months. Exclusion was applied to patients with uncontrolled infections, other autoimmune diseases, pregnancy or lactation. Clinical symptoms, serum thyroxine and TRAb, thyroid ultrasound, and orbital computed tomography formed the basis for the diagnoses. Blood from progressor patients was collected at the time of first diagnosis with hyperthyroidism, before any ophthalmopathy symptoms had appeared. PBMCs were isolated from more than 8 ml of fresh peripheral blood by Ficoll-Paque density gradient centrifugation. Progressor patients were defined as those initially diagnosed with Graves' hyperthyroidism in whom ophthalmopathy developed during follow-up. Total RNA was extracted with Trizol reagent, and quality was checked on an Agilent 2100 Bioanalyzer. The TCR beta CDR3 regions were amplified from RNA transcripts. The first round of RT-PCR for the TCR CDR3 was performed with the HTBI primer set and the Qiagen OneStep RT-PCR kit. Libraries were constructed in a second round of multiplex PCR, after which size selection and purification were carried out. Paired-end sequencing of the libraries was performed with 100 bp reads on an Illumina HiSeq2000. In the source study's methods: SOAPnuke was used to process the raw data, removing reads that contained adapters or uncalled bases, had a mean Phred below 15, or lacked an exact match to the constant primer or identifier. COPE v1.2.5 was used to merge the high-quality paired reads, and each unique nucleotide sequence was defined as a clonotype. Clonotypes were aligned to IMGT TRBV, TRBD and TRBJ reference segments using MiTCR v1.1. Analysis was restricted to V-J combinations with a frequency above 0.0001, which covered 98% to 99.2% of repertoires. A TCS score was defined as the ratio between F50 (clonal expansion) and ExV (chaos), using BLOSUM62-based TCRdist between CDR3 peptides within each V-J. Welch's t-statistics and random forest reduced fewer than 600 V-J features to under 15, which were used in a naive Bayes classifier (R e1071). TCRdb ran its own pipeline on the public reads, namely fastp trimming at Q25 and MiXCR clone calling, and kept in-frame beta chains. CDR3 protein sequences are deduplicated, and each keeps its most common genes and DNA. TCRdb, not the original authors, processed these V and J calls. Across this sample there are about 580,000 distinct CDR3 sequences, with about 14% seen only once. The biggest ten clones account for almost 6% of the sample.

This clonotype came up a few times. Its antigen has not been determined. Qualities for individual bases were not recorded, and no much larger clone is one base off. Sequencing was carried out using blood. The TCR originated in a woman aged 30 to 39 with Graves' hyperthyroidism that later progressed to Graves' ophthalmopathy.

The CDR3 protein: CASSRQGMSNQPQHF. Read as DNA, the sequence is TGTGCCAGCAGCAGACAGGGAATGAGCAATCAGCCCCAGCATTTT. The chain couples TRBV5-6 to TRBJ1-5; TRBD1 matches 7 bases in the middle. The CDR3 starts with the cysteine, ends with the phenylalanine, and has 15 residues. Only the CDR3 part of the read is kept: 45 bases, read in frame from the first base. The CDR1 and CDR2 encoded by the germline V gene are SGHDT and YYEEEE. V and J are trimmed by 4 bases and 1 base, and the gene matches miss 5 bases of the junction.